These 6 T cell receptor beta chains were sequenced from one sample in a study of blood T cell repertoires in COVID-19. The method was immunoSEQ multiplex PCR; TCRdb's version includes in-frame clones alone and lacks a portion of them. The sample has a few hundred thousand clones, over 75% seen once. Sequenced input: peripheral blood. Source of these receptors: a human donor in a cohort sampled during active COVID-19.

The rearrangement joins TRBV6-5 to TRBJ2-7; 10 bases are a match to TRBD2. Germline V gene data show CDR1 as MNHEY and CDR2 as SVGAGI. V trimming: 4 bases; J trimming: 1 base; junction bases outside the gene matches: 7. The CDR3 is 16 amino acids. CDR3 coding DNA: TGTGCCAGCAGTTTTAGAGGACTAGCGGCTTCCTACGAGCAGTACTTC. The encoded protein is CASSFRGLAASYEQYF.

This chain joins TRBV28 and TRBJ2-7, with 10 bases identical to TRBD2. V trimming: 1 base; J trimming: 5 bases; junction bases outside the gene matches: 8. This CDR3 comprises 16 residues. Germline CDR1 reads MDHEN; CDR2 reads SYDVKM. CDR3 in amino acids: CASSLLASGSPHEQYF. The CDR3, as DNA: TGTGCCAGCAGTTTATTGGCTAGCGGGAGCCCCCACGAGCAGTACTTC.

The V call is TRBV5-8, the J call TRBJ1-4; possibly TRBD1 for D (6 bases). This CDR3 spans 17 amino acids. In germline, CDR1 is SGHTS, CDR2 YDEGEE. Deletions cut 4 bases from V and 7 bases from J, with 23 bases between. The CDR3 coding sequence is TGTGCCAGCAGCCAAGATCCCGGACAGCCCACGGGTGAAAAACTGTTTTTT. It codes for CASSQDPGQPTGEKLFF.

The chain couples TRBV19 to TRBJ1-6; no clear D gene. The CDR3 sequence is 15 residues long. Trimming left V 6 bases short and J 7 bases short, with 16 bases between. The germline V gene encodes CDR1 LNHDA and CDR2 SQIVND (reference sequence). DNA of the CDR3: TGTGCCAGTAGGGGCTCTTCTCTTGGGAATTCACCCCTCCACTTT. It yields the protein CASRGSSLGNSPLHF.

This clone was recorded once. The CDR3 loop reads CASSQGLLAGVGEQYF. CDR3 in DNA: TGCGCCAGCAGCCAAGGGTTGCTAGCGGGAGTGGGCGAGCAGTACTTC. The chain is built from TRBV4-3 and TRBJ2-7, with 10 bases matching TRBD2. The CDR3 runs to 16 residues. Germline V gene data show CDR1 as LGHNA and CDR2 as YSLEER. The V segment lost 1 base and the J segment 6 bases; nucleotides outside the gene matches: 9.

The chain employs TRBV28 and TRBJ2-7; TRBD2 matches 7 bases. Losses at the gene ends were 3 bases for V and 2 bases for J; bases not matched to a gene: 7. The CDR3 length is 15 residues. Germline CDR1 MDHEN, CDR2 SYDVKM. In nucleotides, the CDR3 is TGTGCCAGCAGTTTCGGTAACGGGAGGCCCTACGAGCAGTACTTC. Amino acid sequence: CASSFGNGRPYEQYF. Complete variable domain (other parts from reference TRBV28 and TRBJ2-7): DVKVTQSSRYLVKRTGEKVFLECVQDMDHENMFWYRQDPGLGLRLIYFSYDVKMKEKGDIPEGYSVSREKKERFSLILESASTNQTSMYLCASSFGNGRPYEQYFGPGTRLTVT.